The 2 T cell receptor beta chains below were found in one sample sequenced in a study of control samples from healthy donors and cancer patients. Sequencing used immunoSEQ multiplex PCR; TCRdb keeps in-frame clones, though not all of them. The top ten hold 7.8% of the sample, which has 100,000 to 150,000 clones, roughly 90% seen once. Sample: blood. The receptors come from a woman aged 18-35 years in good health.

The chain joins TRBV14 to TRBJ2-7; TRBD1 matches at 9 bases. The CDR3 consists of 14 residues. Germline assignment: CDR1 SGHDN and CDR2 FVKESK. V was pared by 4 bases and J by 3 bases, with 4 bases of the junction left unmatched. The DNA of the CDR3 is TGTGCCAGCAGCCGGACAGGGGCGGACTACGAGCAGTACTTC. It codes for CASSRTGADYEQYF.

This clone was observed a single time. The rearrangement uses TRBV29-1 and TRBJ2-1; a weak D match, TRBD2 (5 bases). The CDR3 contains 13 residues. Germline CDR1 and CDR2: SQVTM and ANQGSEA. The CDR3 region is CSSLGSSYNEQFF. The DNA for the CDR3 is TGCAGTTCTCTAGGGAGCTCCTACAATGAGCAGTTCTTC.